This T cell receptor (beta chain) originates from a study of blood T cell repertoires in COVID-19. The count of this clone is one. Method: immunoSEQ multiplex PCR; TCRdb's copy keeps in-frame clones and lacks some. Here the sample spans 150,000 to 200,000 clones, about 86% being singletons. Germline lookup yields CDR1 SNHLY and CDR2 FYNNEI. Germline trimming cut 3 bases from V and 2 bases from J; bases unmatched to any gene: 2. The CDR3 consists of 15 residues. V and J are TRBV2 and TRBJ2-7; the match to TRBD2 covers 12 bases. The sequence was collected from a woman in her thirties or forties in a cohort exposed to, infected with or recovered from COVID-19 (not recorded which). Input material: PBMCs or T cells enriched from blood (not recorded which). The CDR3 spells CASSEGLAGTYEQYF. DNA for the CDR3: TGTGCCAGCAGTGAGGGACTAGCGGGTACCTACGAGCAGTACTTC. The full variable domain, rest sourced from reference TRBV2 and TRBJ2-7, is EPEVTQTPSHQVTQMGQEVILRCVPISNHLYFYWYRQILGQKVEFLVSFYNNEISEKSEIFDDQFSVERPDGSNFTLKIRSTKLEDSAMYFCASSEGLAGTYEQYFGPGTRLTVT.